This T cell receptor (beta chain) was retrieved from a study of spatial heterogeneity in lung cancer. TCRdb reprocessed the 5' RACE reads with MiXCR, giving one entry per CDR3 protein. The sample consists of fewer than 15,000 distinct CDR3 sequences, roughly 3.9% of them appearing once. This sample's time point: sample taken at primary tumor resection. Without sorting, whole RNA was sequenced from tumor, nontumor lung or frozen PBMC. Comment on this clonotype: This beta chain slipped into a library made for alpha chains as a stray read, so its size is not meaningful.

Germline V gene sequence: CDR1 MNHEY, CDR2 SVGAGI. The germline V and J ends were trimmed by 7 bases and 0 bases, with 11 bases remaining between them. The CDR3 spans 14 residues. Sequenced here: PBMCs, sampled at surgery. This receptor was obtained from a male donor with early-stage non-small cell lung cancer. The chain couples TRBV6-5 to TRBJ2-3; no reliable D call. The CDR3 sequence: CASTSLSSTDTQYF. In nucleotides, the CDR3 is TGTGCCAGCACCTCTCTCTCTAGCACAGATACGCAGTATTTT.